This T cell receptor beta chain appears in the sequencing data of a study of technical replicates of blood from a few donors. This table comes from immunoSEQ multiplex PCR, and its TCRdb copy is limited to in-frame clones, with some not included. Of approximately 12,000 clones in the sample, 79% are singletons; the top ten hold roughly 15%. This CDR3 comprises 17 residues. This clone was recorded a few times. Sequencing was done on a sample of PBMCs. This TCR derives from a human donor in good health. The rearrangement uses TRBV12-2 and TRBJ1-2; the D call of TRBD1 is as the table states it, not checked on the DNA. TRBV12-2 is labeled a pseudogene. CDR3 residues: CASRLPYTVGTGDGYTF. DNA for the CDR3: TGTGCAAGTCGCTTACCTTATACGGTCGGGACAGGGGATGGCTACACCTTC.